This passage covers 9 T cell receptor beta chains from one sample sequenced in a study of immune heterogeneity within non-small cell lung tumors. The starting template was genomic DNA from bulk tumor, around 620 ng per sample. Several biopsies per primary tumor were taken during surgery, spaced as far apart as possible. Enrolled patients presented with newly diagnosed, previously untreated non-small cell lung cancer and underwent curative surgery. Multiplex PCR amplified TCR beta CDR3 with 32 V and 13 J primers. Via MiXCR, TCRdb re-called the multiplex PCR reads, giving one row per CDR3 protein. Among 1,900 or so distinct CDR3 sequences listed, 22% were seen once. The sample was lung tumor tissue. The receptors derive from a woman aged 50 to 60 with non-small cell lung cancer.

By proportion, this clonotype is medium-sized. The J gene is TRBJ2-2, the V gene TRBV6-1, with a tentative D call TRBD1 (5 bases). Germline CDR1 is MNHNS and CDR2 is SASEGT. Trimming cost V 7 bases and J 1 base, with 10 bases left between them. CDR3 length equals 14 residues. The CDR3 nucleotides read TGTGCCAGCAATGGGGCAGAGAACACCGGGGAGCTGTTTTTT. Its translation is CASNGAENTGELFF.

In this sample, this clonotype is medium-sized (0.01 to 0.1%). The genes are TRBV20-1 and TRBJ1-3; 10 bases agree with TRBD1. J was trimmed by 3 bases and V by 1 base; bases with no gene match: 3. Germline V gene data show CDR1 as DFQATT and CDR2 as SNEGSKA (reference sequence). This CDR3 has 15 residues. The CDR3 nucleotides read TGCAGTGCTAGAGGGGGACAGGGGTTTGGAAACACCATATATTTT. It codes for CSARGGQGFGNTIYF.

The table lists this clonotype with a few counts. A much larger clone differs by one base, so this may be a read error. The conserved phenylalanine or tryptophan is not found at the CDR3 terminus, so this likely reflects a read error. The chain combines TRBV10-3 with TRBJ2-1, with 10 bases aligning to TRBD2. CDR1 is ENHRY, CDR2 SYGVKD, per germline. The CDR3 extends over 16 amino acids. V gave up 6 bases and J gave up 3 bases; unmatched junction bases: 8. The CDR3 here is CAISPLSGRGYNEQFL. The CDR3 bases are TGTGCCATCAGCCCCCTCAGCGGGAGGGGCTACAATGAGCAGTTCTTA.

Remarks on this clonotype: Since a much larger clone is just one base distant, this may be a read error. The chain has TRBV7-2 and TRBJ2-1; D is perhaps TRBD1 or TRBD2 (6 bases each). CDR3 size: 15 residues. The germline V gene has CDR1 SGHTA and CDR2 FQGNSA. The CDR3 protein is CASSFDGGSYDEQFF. DNA for the CDR3: TGTGCCAGCAGCTTCGACGGGGGCTCCTACGATGAGCAGTTCTTC.

By its share, this clonotype is medium-sized. The V call is TRBV27, the J call TRBJ1-5; D gene uncertain. The V and J ends lost 2 bases and 4 bases respectively, with 6 bases between them. In germline, CDR1 is MNHEY, CDR2 SMNVEV (reference sequence). There are 13 residues in the CDR3. As DNA, the CDR3 is TGTGCCAGCAGTTTAGATGCTAATCAGCCCCAGCATTTT. Its protein is CASSLDANQPQHF.

A few counts support this clonotype. V is TRBV19 and J is TRBJ2-1; a weak D match, TRBD2 (5 bases). The CDR3 has 13 residues. V gave up 5 bases and J gave up 8 bases, with 13 bases separating them. In germline, CDR1 is LNHDA, CDR2 SQIVND (reference sequence). The DNA for the CDR3 is TGTGCCAGTAGTCGACCTAGCTTCCATGAGCAGTTCTTC. Protein product: CASSRPSFHEQFF.

By proportion, this clonotype is medium-sized (0.01 to 0.1%). V usage is TRBV11-2 and J usage is TRBJ2-7; 12 bases map to TRBD2. This CDR3 spans 20 amino acids. V gave up 5 bases and J gave up 3 bases; unmatched junction bases: 20. The germline V gene has CDR1 SGHAT and CDR2 FQNNGV. Here the CDR3 reads CASSQTRAGASGGGIYEQYF. CDR3 DNA: TGTGCCAGCAGCCAAACCCGGGCTGGGGCTAGCGGGGGGGGAATCTACGAGCAGTACTTC.

By frequency in the sample, this clonotype is large (0.1 to 1%). This sequence joins TRBV15 and TRBJ2-7, with 11 nucleotides matching TRBD2. V lost 4 bases and J lost 3; bases outside the gene matches: 2. The CDR3 totals 14 residues. CDR1 is LNHNV, CDR2 YYDKDF, per germline (reference sequence). CDR3 sequence: CATSTSGRLYEQYF. DNA for the CDR3: TGTGCCACCAGCACTAGCGGGAGGCTCTACGAGCAGTACTTC.

Sample share makes this clonotype medium-sized (0.01 to 0.1%). The chain joins TRBV2 to TRBJ2-1; 7 bases line up with TRBD2. The germline CDR1 and CDR2 sequences are SNHLY and FYNNEI. V shed 6 bases and J 0 bases; nucleotides not matched to a gene: 8. CDR3 length equals 16 residues. The CDR3 region has the DNA TGTGCCAGCAGGAGGGACTATCCCAGCTCCTACAATGAGCAGTTCTTC. It yields the protein CASRRDYPSSYNEQFF.